This entry concerns a single TCR beta chain. This sample stems from a study of T cell repertoires in cytomegalovirus infection. TCRdb independently ran MiXCR on the reads; one entry per CDR3 protein. This table has around 490,000 distinct CDR3 sequences, roughly 29% appearing once. Germline CDR1 reads PRHDT; CDR2 reads FYEKMQ (reference sequence). The trim removed 7 bases at V and 4 bases at J, leaving 6 bases unmatched. The CDR3 consists of 14 residues. Material: PBMCs. The clonotype was recovered from a human donor in good health (CMV status not recorded). Some clones in this sample may be carry-over from other donors' samples. The chain joins TRBV13 to TRBJ2-3, with 9 bases that match TRBD2. CDR3 coding DNA: TGTGCCAGCATATGGGCGGGAGGGCCAGATACGCAGTATTTT. It specifies CASIWAGGPDTQYF.